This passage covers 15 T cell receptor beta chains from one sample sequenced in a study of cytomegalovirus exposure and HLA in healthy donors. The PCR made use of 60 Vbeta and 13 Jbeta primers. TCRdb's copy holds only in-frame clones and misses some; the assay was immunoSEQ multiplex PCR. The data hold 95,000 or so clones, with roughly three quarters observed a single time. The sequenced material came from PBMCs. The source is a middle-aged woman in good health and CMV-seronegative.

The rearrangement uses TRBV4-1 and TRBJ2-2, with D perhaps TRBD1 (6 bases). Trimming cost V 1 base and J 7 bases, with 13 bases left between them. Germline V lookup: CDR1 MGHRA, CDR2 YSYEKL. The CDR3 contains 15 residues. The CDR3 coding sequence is TGCGCCAGCAGCCAAGTTGGGGGCGCAGTCGGGGAGCTGTTTTTT. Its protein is CASSQVGGAVGELFF.

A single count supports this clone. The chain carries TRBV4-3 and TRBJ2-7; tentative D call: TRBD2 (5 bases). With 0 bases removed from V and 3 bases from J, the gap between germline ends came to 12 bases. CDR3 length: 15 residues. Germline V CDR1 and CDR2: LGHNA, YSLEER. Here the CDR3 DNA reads TGCGCCAGCAGCCAAGAGGTCGAGGGATACTACGAGCAGTACTTC. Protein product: CASSQEVEGYYEQYF.

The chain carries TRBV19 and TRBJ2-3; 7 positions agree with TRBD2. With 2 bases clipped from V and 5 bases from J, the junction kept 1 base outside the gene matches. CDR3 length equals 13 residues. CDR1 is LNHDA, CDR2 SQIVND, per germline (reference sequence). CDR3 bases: TGTGCCAGTAGTATACGGGGGGTAGATACGCAGTATTTT. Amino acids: CASSIRGVDTQYF.

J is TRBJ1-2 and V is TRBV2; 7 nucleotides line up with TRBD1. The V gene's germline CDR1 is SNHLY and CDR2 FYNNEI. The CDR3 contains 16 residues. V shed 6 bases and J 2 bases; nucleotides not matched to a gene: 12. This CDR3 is CASRAFGDRTNYGYTF. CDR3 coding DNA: TGTGCCAGCAGAGCCTTCGGGGACAGAACCAACTATGGCTACACCTTC.

CDR3 residues: CATSRDWPYGYTF. The CDR3, as DNA: TGTGCCACCAGCAGAGATTGGCCCTATGGCTACACCTTC. V usage is TRBV15 and J usage is TRBJ1-2; D unresolved. This CDR3 is 13 amino acids long. From germline, CDR1 is LNHNV and CDR2 YYDKDF (reference sequence). V lost 0 bases to trimming and J lost 4 bases, with 6 bases between them.

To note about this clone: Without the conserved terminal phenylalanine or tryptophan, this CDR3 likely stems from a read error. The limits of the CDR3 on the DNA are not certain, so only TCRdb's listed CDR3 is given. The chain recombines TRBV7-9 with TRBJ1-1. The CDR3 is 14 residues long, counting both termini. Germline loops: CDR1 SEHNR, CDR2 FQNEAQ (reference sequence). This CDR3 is CASSIQGGDTEALV.

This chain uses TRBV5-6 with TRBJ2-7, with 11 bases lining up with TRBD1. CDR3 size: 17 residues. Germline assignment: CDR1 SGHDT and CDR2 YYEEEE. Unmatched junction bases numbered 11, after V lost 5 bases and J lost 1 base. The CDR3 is CASSSWGQGVVSYEQYF. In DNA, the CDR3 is TGTGCCAGCAGTTCCTGGGGACAGGGGGTGGTATCCTACGAGCAGTACTTC.

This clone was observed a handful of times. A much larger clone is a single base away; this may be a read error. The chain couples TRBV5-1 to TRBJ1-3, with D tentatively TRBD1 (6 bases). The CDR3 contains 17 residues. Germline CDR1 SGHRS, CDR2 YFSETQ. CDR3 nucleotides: TGCGTCAGCAGCATGTCCGGGGACATTTTCTCTGGAAACACCATATATTTT. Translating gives CVSSMSGDIFSGNTIYF.

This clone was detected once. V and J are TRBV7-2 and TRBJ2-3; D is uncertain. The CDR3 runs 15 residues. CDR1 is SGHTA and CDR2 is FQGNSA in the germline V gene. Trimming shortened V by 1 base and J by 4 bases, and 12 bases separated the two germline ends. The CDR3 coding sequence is TGTGCCAGCAGCTTAGGGAGTACCCCCCCAGATACGCAGTATTTT. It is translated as CASSLGSTPPDTQYF.

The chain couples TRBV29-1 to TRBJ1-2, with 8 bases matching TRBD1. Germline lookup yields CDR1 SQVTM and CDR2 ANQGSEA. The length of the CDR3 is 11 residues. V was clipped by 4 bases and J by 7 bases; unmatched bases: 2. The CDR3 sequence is CSVGTGFGYTF. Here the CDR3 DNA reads TGCAGCGTTGGGACAGGGTTTGGCTACACCTTC.

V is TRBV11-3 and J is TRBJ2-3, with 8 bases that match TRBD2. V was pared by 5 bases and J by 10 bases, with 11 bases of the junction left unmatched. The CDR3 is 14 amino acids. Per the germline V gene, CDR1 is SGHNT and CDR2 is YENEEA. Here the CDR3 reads CASSPSGGGAAQYF. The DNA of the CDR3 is TGTGCCAGCAGCCCCAGCGGGGGTGGTGCGGCGCAGTATTTT.

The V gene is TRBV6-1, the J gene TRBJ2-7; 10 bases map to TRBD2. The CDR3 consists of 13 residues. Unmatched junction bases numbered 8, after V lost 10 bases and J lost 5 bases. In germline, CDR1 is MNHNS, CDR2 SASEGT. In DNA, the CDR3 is TGTGCCATCCCCGGGACTAGCGACGACGAGCAGTACTTC. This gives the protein CAIPGTSDDEQYF.

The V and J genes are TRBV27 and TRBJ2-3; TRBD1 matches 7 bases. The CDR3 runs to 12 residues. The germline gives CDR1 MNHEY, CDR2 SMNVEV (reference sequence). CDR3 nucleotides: TGTGCGTCGGGACAGAACACAGATACGCAGTATTTT. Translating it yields CASGQNTDTQYF.

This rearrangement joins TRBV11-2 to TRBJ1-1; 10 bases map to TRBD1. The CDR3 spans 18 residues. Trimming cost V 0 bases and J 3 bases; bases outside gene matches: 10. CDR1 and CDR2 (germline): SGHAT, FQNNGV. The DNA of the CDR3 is TGTGCCAGCAGCTTAGAGGGGCAGACAGGGGGCTGGTACACTGAAGCTTTCTTT. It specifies CASSLEGQTGGWYTEAFF.

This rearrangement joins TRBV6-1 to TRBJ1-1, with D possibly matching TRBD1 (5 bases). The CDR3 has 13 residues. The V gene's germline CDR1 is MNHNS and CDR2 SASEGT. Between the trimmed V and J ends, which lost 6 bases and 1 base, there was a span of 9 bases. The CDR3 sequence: CASRTTANTEAFF. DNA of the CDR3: TGTGCCAGCAGGACGACAGCGAACACTGAAGCTTTCTTT.